Sequencing of this T cell receptor beta chain was carried out in a study of Graves' ophthalmopathy and Graves' hyperthyroidism. Study observations and caveats: Ophthalmopathy progression was predicted by the model at just over 70% sensitivity and 72% to 75% specificity. Blood contained most expanded thyroid clonotypes exceeding 0.001 frequency.

With regard to this clonotype: Antigen specificity is unknown. A much larger clone differs from this one at a single base, so this may be a read error.

The CDR3 loop spans 13 amino acids. The germline V and J ends were trimmed by 6 bases and 3 bases, with 15 bases remaining between them. Germline CDR1 reads DFQATT; CDR2 reads SNEGSKA (reference sequence). As the template, RNA transcripts were used to amplify TCR beta CDR3 regions. HTBI primers were employed in first-round RT-PCR, then a second-round multiplex PCR followed. Each CDR3 protein gets one entry after TCRdb re-called the multiplex PCR reads with MiXCR. The data contain over a million distinct CDR3 sequences, less than 45% of them singletons. Specimen: peripheral blood or thyroid tissue (not recorded which). The chain uses TRBV20-1 and TRBJ2-7; the D is unclear. The TCR comes from an adult man with Graves' hyperthyroidism. The CDR3 bases are TGCAGTGCCACCGCCTCCTCGGGCTACGAGCAGTACTTC. This encodes CSATASSGYEQYF.